These 14 T cell receptor beta chains were sequenced from one sample in a study of regulatory T cells in long-lasting Graves disease. Time point noted: newly diagnosed GD, antithyroid drugs for less than 3 months. Isolated PBMC RNA provided the starting material for the TCR library. Through Arm-PCR of CDR3 regions and iRepertoire HTBI primers, TCR beta libraries were built. TCRdb reanalysed the multiplex PCR reads using MiXCR and keeps one entry per CDR3 protein. Here the sample spans about 560,000 distinct CDR3 sequences, about 15% being singletons. The same specimen was also included in a second study, on T cells in Graves' hyperthyroidism and ophthalmopathy.

The material sequenced was peripheral blood mononuclear cells (PBMCs), taken at new diagnosis, from a patient treated with antithyroid drugs. The origin of the receptors is a man aged 18 to 30 with Graves disease.

This clonotype was seen a handful of times. The rearrangement uses TRBV6-1 and TRBJ1-5; D may be TRBD1 (5 bases). The V gene lost 5 bases and the J gene lost 2 bases, with 22 bases spanning the gap. The CDR3 runs 18 residues. CDR1 is MNHNS and CDR2 is SASEGT in the germline V gene. Here the CDR3 DNA reads TGTGCCAGCAGTAGGCCTCATGACAGTAGTGTAGGCAATCAGCCCCAGCATTTT. It specifies CASSRPHDSSVGNQPQHF.

This clonotype has only a few counts. The chain recombines TRBV20-1 with TRBJ1-5; 7 bases are shared with TRBD1. CDR3 length: 17 residues. The germline gives CDR1 DFQATT, CDR2 SNEGSKA (reference sequence). Trimming removed 1 base from V and 5 bases from J; junction bases left unmatched: 14. CDR3 sequence reads: CSARVGTDLRGHQPQHF. In DNA, the CDR3 is TGCAGTGCTAGAGTAGGGACAGACCTCAGGGGCCATCAGCCCCAGCATTTT.

Details on this clonotype: With a much larger clone just one base away, this may be a read error. The chain employs TRBV27 and TRBJ1-1; D ambiguous. The CDR3 contains 17 residues. Per the germline V gene, CDR1 is MNHEY and CDR2 is SMNVEV (reference sequence). Trimming took 6 bases from V and 3 from J, leaving 23 bases between them. This CDR3 reads CASRSIKSWEVDTEAFF. Written as DNA, the CDR3 is TGTGCCAGCAGGTCAATAAAATCTTGGGAGGTGGACACTGAAGCTTTCTTT.

This clonotype was seen repeatedly, ten times or more. This chain uses TRBV10-2 with TRBJ2-1, with TRBD2 identical over 16 bases. Germline lookup yields CDR1 WSHSY and CDR2 SAAADI. The CDR3 extends over 18 amino acids. Losses at the gene ends were 3 bases for V and 8 bases for J; bases not matched to a gene: 10. CDR3 amino acids: CASSEIGTSGRAVYEQFF. The CDR3 coding sequence is TGCGCCAGCAGTGAAATTGGGACTAGCGGGAGGGCGGTCTATGAGCAGTTCTTC.

This chain joins TRBV9 and TRBJ2-7; D tentatively reads TRBD1 or TRBD2 (5 bases each). The CDR3 covers 18 residues. Trimming left V 6 bases short and J 4 bases short, with 29 bases between. In germline, CDR1 is SGDLS, CDR2 YYNGEE. The CDR3 region has the DNA TGTGCCAGCACCTCCGTTTTCACACCGGGACGACGAAATTACGAGCAGTACTTC. Residues: CASTSVFTPGRRNYEQYF.

This clonotype came up many times. The J gene is TRBJ2-1, the V gene TRBV2; tentatively, D is TRBD1 (6 bases). Trimming removed 6 bases at V and 5 bases at J, with 20 bases between. CDR3 length: 16 amino acids. Germline V gene data show CDR1 as SNHLY and CDR2 as FYNNEI. The CDR3 DNA reads as TGTGCCAGCAGCCACTCATTAACGGGACAAAACAATGAGCAGTTCTTC. The encoded protein is CASSHSLTGQNNEQFF.

About this clonotype itself: A much larger clonotype is one base distant, so this may be a read error. The chain recombines TRBV27 with TRBJ2-1; tentative D call: TRBD1 (6 bases). The CDR3 covers 20 residues. Germline V gene lookup returns CDR1 MNHEY and CDR2 SMNVEV (reference sequence). Trimming removed 4 bases at V and 13 bases at J, with 38 bases between. The CDR3 here is CASSSLTFAEPARGAGTQFF. The DNA of the CDR3 is TGTGCCAGCAGTTCCCTAACCTTCGCCGAACCGGCCAGGGGTGCAGGGACCCAGTTCTTC.

This chain uses TRBV5-6 with TRBJ2-2; D gene uncertain. Trimming removed 5 bases at V and 6 bases at J, with 11 bases between. CDR3 length: 13 amino acids. The germline V gene encodes CDR1 SGHDT and CDR2 YYEEEE. CDR3 coding DNA: TGTGCCAGCAGTTCGTCGGGCCCCGGGGAGCTGTTTTTT. Translated: CASSSSGPGELFF.

As DNA, the CDR3 is TGCAGTGCTAGAGCCCCTGAGACAGGGGTCTATGGCTACACCTTC. Translated, it gives CSARAPETGVYGYTF. V usage is TRBV20-1 and J usage is TRBJ1-2, with 8 bases identical to TRBD1. Germline V gives CDR1 DFQATT, CDR2 SNEGSKA (reference sequence). J lost 4 bases, V lost 1 base, and 8 bases had no gene match. CDR3 size: 15 residues.

A remark on this clonotype: This may be a read error, as it is one base from a much larger clone. The chain has TRBV30 and TRBJ1-1; weak D call: TRBD1 (5 bases). The CDR3 runs 14 residues. Trimming took off 2 bases at V and 6 bases at J, with 16 bases between the two ends. Germline CDR1 GTSNPN, CDR2 SVGIG (reference sequence). CDR3 bases: TGTGCCTGGAGTTCGAATCTGGGGGGAGCTGAAGCTTTCTTT. Its protein product is CAWSSNLGGAEAFF.

This clonotype was picked up many times. The rearrangement joins TRBV11-2 to TRBJ2-1; TRBD2 agrees at 7 bases. J lost 8 bases, V lost 5 bases, and 12 bases had no gene match. The CDR3 extends over 15 amino acids. CDR1 and CDR2 (germline): SGHAT, FQNNGV. The CDR3 DNA sequence: TGTGCCAGCAGCGGGAGCGGGATAGGGTTGTATGAGCAGTTCTTC. Residues: CASSGSGIGLYEQFF. Full variable domain (rest looked up from reference TRBV11-2 and TRBJ2-1): EAGVAQSPRYKIIEKRQSVAFWCNPISGHATLYWYQQILGQGPKLLIQFQNNGVVDDSQLPKDRFSAERLKGVDSTLKIQPAKLEDSAVYLCASSGSGIGLYEQFFGPGTRLTVL.

The V call is TRBV11-2, the J call TRBJ2-1; 13 positions match TRBD2. J was trimmed by 10 bases and V by 6 bases; bases with no gene match: 12. Germline V gives CDR1 SGHAT, CDR2 FQNNGV. The CDR3 length is 16 residues. CDR3 DNA: TGTGCCAGCAGTAGCTTCGGGACTAGCGGGATGAAAGAGCAGTTCTTC. Its translation: CASSSFGTSGMKEQFF.

This clonotype was seen repeatedly, ten times or more. The chain couples TRBV10-3 to TRBJ2-7; tentative D call: TRBD2 (6 bases). CDR3 length: 12 residues. The germline V gene encodes CDR1 ENHRY and CDR2 SYGVKD. V gave up 8 bases and J gave up 2 bases, with 10 bases separating them. CDR3 region: CAIAGQAYEQYF. CDR3 DNA sequence: TGTGCCATCGCGGGGCAAGCCTACGAGCAGTACTTC.

In regard to this clonotype: A much larger clone lies a single base off, so this may be a read error. This chain connects TRBV20-1 to TRBJ2-2; TRBD1 or TRBD2 may be the D gene (5 bases each). Trimming left V 3 bases short and J 4 bases short, with 9 bases between. This CDR3 has 13 residues. Germline lookup yields CDR1 DFQATT and CDR2 SNEGSKA (reference sequence). CDR3 in DNA: TGCAGTGCTAGCGGGACGAGCACCGGGGAGCTGTTTTTT. Its translation is CSASGTSTGELFF.